This TCR beta chain was captured by sequencing in a study of T cells in Graves' hyperthyroidism and ophthalmopathy. Study at large: Pretreatment peripheral blood was obtained at initial diagnosis.

Regarding this clonotype: Its antigen is as yet unknown.

Disease duration under 2 months; hyperthyroidism patients were aged 18 to 65. Source material for PBMCs was roughly 10 ml fresh peripheral blood. Looked up from germline, CDR1 is LNHDA and CDR2 is SQIVND (reference sequence). The CDR3 contains 18 residues. V was pared by 4 bases and J by 4 bases, with 10 bases of the junction left unmatched. Study-level points and caveats: Ophthalmopathy stood apart from stable hyperthyroidism in a 13 V-J model.

Researchers amplified the TCR beta CDR3 regions from RNA transcripts. First-round RT-PCR targeting the TCR CDR3 was performed with the HTBI primer set. TCRdb analysed the multiplex PCR reads with MiXCR anew, one entry per CDR3 protein. The sample contains 700,000 or so distinct CDR3 sequences, 16% of which appear only once. The V gene is TRBV19, the J gene TRBJ2-2; 12 positions agree with TRBD2. This clonotype was obtained from a man between 18 and 29 years old with Graves' hyperthyroidism. The specimen was blood. CDR3 sequence reads: CASSTSGRARGGTGELFF. CDR3 nucleotide sequence: TGTGCCAGTAGTACTAGCGGGAGGGCCAGGGGAGGCACCGGGGAGCTGTTTTTT.